The clone carrying this TCR beta chain was seen a handful of times. The antigen remains undetermined. The sample belongs to a study of blood T cells in healthy people across ages. Findings and caveats of the study: Older age went with lower TCR beta diversity per million T cells, in a roughly linear way. Without sorted subsets, naive and antigen-experienced compartments could not be conclusively compared.

A second PCR, run for about 6 to 12 cycles, used a sample-barcoded 5' primer plus a J-beta primer mix. One entry per CDR3 protein results from TCRdb running MiXCR on the 5' RACE reads. The table records around 750,000 distinct CDR3 sequences, roughly 53% of them present only once. Investigators took around 10 milliliters of peripheral blood from every donor. V was clipped by 2 bases and J by 0 bases, with 11 bases between them. This CDR3 is built from 16 residues. Germline V lookup: CDR1 PRHDT, CDR2 FYEKMQ (reference sequence). This clonotype was obtained from a man older than 75 in good health. Material: blood. The rearrangement uses TRBV13 and TRBJ2-1, with D unclear. This CDR3 reads CASSLIGPSSYNEQFF. The CDR3 nucleotides read TGTGCCAGCAGCTTAATCGGGCCGAGCTCCTACAATGAGCAGTTCTTC. Filled out from reference TRBV13 and TRBJ2-1, the complete variable domain reads AAGVIQSPRHLIKEKRETATLKCYPIPRHDTVYWYQQGPGQDPQFLISFYEKMQSDKGSIPDRFSAQQFSDYHSELNMSSLELGDSALYFCASSLIGPSSYNEQFFGPGTRLTVL.